What follows describes a single TCR beta chain. This receptor's antigen is unknown. Base qualities were left out, and no much larger clone turns up one base away. These data originate in a study of T cells in localized non-small cell lung cancer (dated by TCRdb to between 2020 and 2021). For context, the study as a whole: Comparing tumors with uninvolved tumor-adjacent lungs, the study looked at the T cell repertoires of approximately 250 patients with early-stage NSCLC. Of the NSCLC patients, roughly 130 were male and about 97 were female, and the mean age was approximately 66 years. The cohort consisted of about 240 treatment-naive NSCLC patients whose localized lung tumors had been resected. Study-wide conclusions, independent of this receptor: Because multi-region tumor sequencing was not done, intratumor heterogeneity could not be ruled out. Higher T cell density in blood was associated with longer overall survival, whereas higher clonality in adjacent lung was associated with shorter survival. Uninvolved tumor-adjacent lung showed the highest T cell clonality, higher than tumor, which suggests more focused antigenic responses in the adjacent lung. Of the top 100 tumor clones, a median of about 53 were detected in paired uninvolved adjacent lung; about 26 were also among that lung's top 100. Because of the exploratory design, TCR variables were selected using unadjusted p-values without false-discovery rate correction.

TCR beta CDR3 regions were sequenced from DNA using the immunoSEQ Assay. Under the source paper's analysis protocol: T cell density was computed as TCR beta template counts normalized to usable DNA estimated by amplifying housekeeping genes. Using the preseqR package, richness was estimated by extrapolating to 120,000 templates for tissue samples and 400,000 templates for PBMC samples. Clonality was calculated as one minus Pielou's evenness. Tissue-enriched TCRs were identified by differential abundance testing using productive amino-acid clonotypes, minimum total count 5 and alpha 0.1. The Jaccard Index and the Morisita Overlap Index were used to measure repertoire overlap between compartments. GLIPH grouped TCR beta CDR3s together with public tetramer-defined viral CDR3s, and a viral motif had to include at least three viral sequences and also show V-gene enrichment. TCRdb carries this immuneACCESS record with in-frame sequences only. Its versions omit some clonotypes, under half of them owing to an unresolved V gene in the studies checked, with the rest unexplained. V and J calls and clone size come straight from that table; D and trimming were deduced from the DNA. The sample table holds 70,000 to 85,000 clones, of which 84% were seen once. The biggest ten clones account for 1% to 1.5% of the sample.

The CDR3 contains 14 residues, cysteine and phenylalanine counted. Left in the record is the CDR3 DNA by itself, 42 bases read in frame from the first base. Per the germline V gene (reference sequence), MNHEY is the CDR1 and SMNVEV is the CDR2. Relative to germline, V is missing 6 bases and J is missing 4 bases, with 4 bases of the junction outside any gene match. At diagnosis, peripheral blood, uninvolved tumor-adjacent lung and tumor were collected and were preserved as a mix of fresh-frozen and FFPE material. For TCR repertoire profiling, blood samples were analyzed as peripheral blood mononuclear cells.

The starting material was peripheral blood, obtained before any cancer treatment. The chain is made from TRBV27 and TRBJ2-7; a stretch of 12 junction bases matches TRBD2. The clonotype was recovered from a female donor over 55 with stage I lung adenocarcinoma. The nucleotide sequence is TGTGCCAGCAGCCCGACTAGCGGGAGTTACGAGCAGTACTTC. The encoded protein is CASSPTSGSYEQYF.